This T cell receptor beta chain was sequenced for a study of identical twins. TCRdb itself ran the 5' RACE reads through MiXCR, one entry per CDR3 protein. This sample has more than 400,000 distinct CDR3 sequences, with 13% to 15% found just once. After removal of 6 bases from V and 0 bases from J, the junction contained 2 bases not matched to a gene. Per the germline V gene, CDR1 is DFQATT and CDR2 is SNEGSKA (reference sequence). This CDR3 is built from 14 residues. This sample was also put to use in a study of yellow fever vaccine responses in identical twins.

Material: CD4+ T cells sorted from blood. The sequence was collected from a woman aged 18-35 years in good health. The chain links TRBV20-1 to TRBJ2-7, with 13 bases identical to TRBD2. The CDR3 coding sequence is TGCAGTGCGGGGACTAGCGGGGCCTCCTACGAGCAGTACTTC. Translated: CSAGTSGASYEQYF.